This T cell receptor beta chain was sequenced in a study of somatic mutations in cytotoxic T cells in rheumatoid arthritis. The CDR3 sequence is 11 residues long. Trimming removed 6 bases from V and 11 bases from J; junction bases left unmatched: 6. CDR1 is SGHTA, CDR2 FQGNSA, per germline. Findings of the study overall: Reported slight underrepresentation of TRBV07 in rheumatoid arthritis patients was not subjected to multiple-comparison adjustment. Clonality measured in CD8+ T cells did not differ significantly between rheumatoid arthritis patients and age-matched healthy controls. In rheumatoid arthritis patients, unlike healthy controls, CD8+ clonality rose with age.

The repertoire was sequenced with immunoSEQ multiplex PCR; TCRdb's copy has only in-frame clones and lacks some. The sample carries approximately 33,000 clones, less than 85% recorded once. Points on this clone: Its target is unknown.

By positive magnetic bead selection, CD4+ and CD8+ cells were isolated, and their purity was checked by flow cytometry. The gene calls are TRBV7-2 and TRBJ1-1; TRBD1 agrees at 7 bases. Sequenced material: CD8+ T cells sorted from blood. This receptor was identified in a man aged 35 to 55 in good health. CDR3 nucleotide sequence: TGTGCCAGCAGACAGGGGCGCAGGGCTTTCTTT. Its protein is CASRQGRRAFF.